This T cell receptor beta chain is from a study of T cell responses to AZD1222 COVID-19 vaccine. Study conclusions and caveats: Unmutated regions of variants are reportedly targeted by nearly half of spike-specific TCRs.

Germline CDR1 reads MGHRA; CDR2 reads YSYEKL. V lost 3 bases to trimming and J lost 4 bases, with 12 bases between them. The CDR3 is 14 amino acids. About this clone: Its antigen is as yet unknown.

Data came from immunoSEQ multiplex PCR; TCRdb stores just in-frame clones and leaves some out. The data contain roughly 33,000 clones, approximately 80% of them singletons. Material: peripheral blood, obtained 28 days after the second AZD1222 dose. This TCR derives from an adult who received the AZD1222 COVID-19 vaccine. J is TRBJ1-2 and V is TRBV4-1; D is possibly TRBD1 (5 bases). CDR3 in DNA: TGCGCCAGCAGCCACAATACAGGCACCTATGGCTACACCTTC. Translated: CASSHNTGTYGYTF.